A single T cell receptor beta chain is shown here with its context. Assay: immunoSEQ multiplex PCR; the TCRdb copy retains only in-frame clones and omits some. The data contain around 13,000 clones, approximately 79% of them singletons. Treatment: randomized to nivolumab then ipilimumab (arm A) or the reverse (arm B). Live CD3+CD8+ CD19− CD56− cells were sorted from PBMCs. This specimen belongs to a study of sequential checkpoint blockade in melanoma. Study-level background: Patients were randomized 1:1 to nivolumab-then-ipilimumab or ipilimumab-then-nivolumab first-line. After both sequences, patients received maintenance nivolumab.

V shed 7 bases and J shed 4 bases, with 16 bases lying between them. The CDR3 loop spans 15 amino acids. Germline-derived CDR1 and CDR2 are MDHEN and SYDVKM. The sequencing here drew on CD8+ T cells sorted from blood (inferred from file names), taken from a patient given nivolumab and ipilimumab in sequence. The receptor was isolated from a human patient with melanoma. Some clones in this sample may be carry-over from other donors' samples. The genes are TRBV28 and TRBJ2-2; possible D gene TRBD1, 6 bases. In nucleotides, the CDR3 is TGTGCCAGCAATCGGAACAGGGAGACCACCGGGGAGCTGTTTTTT. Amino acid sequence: CASNRNRETTGELFF.